This T cell receptor beta chain appears in the sequencing data of a study of cytomegalovirus exposure and HLA in healthy donors. Study information: One earlier analysis, a look at approximately 190 million T cells, found fewer than 140 million unique TCR beta sequences.

CDR1 SGHDN and CDR2 FVKESK come from the germline V gene. This CDR3 has 17 amino acids. Details on this clone: The antigen is unknown. Sequence at one end of the junction differs from germline and may be a read error.

PCR employed 60 Vbeta and 13 Jbeta primers. Only in-frame clones appear in the TCRdb table, and some are missing; sequencing was by immunoSEQ multiplex PCR. The top ten hold 0.77% of the sample, which has roughly 180,000 clones, 80% to 90% seen once. Study outcomes and limitations: In a later analysis, at a false discovery rate of 0.05, over 15,000 TCR beta sequences were associated with HLA alleles. Among TCR beta chains of equal frequency, HLA-associated ones were more clonally expanded in a later analysis.

J is TRBJ2-2 and V is TRBV14, with 8 bases lining up with TRBD2. The clonotype originates from a woman younger than 35 in good health and CMV-seronegative. Source material: PBMCs. This CDR3 reads CASSQDQLAANTGELFF. The CDR3, as DNA: TGTGCCAGCAGTCAAGATCAACTAGCGGCGAACACCGGGGAGCTGTTTTTT.